The 20 T cell receptor beta chains reported below all come from one sample, sequenced in a study of T cell responses to AZD1222 COVID-19 vaccine. Using immunoSEQ multiplex PCR, the repertoire was profiled, and TCRdb retains in-frame clones only, with some absent. The sample lists 150,000 or so clones, 92% occurring once. The starting material was peripheral blood, obtained on day 0 of AZD1222 vaccination. Every receptor here comes from an adult in good health.

The rearrangement uses TRBV2 and TRBJ1-2, with a weak D call TRBD1 (6 bases). The germline V gene has CDR1 SNHLY and CDR2 FYNNEI. With 6 bases removed from V and 6 bases from J, the gap between germline ends came to 14 bases. There are 13 residues in the CDR3. In nucleotides, the CDR3 is TGTGCCAGCAGCAACACAGGGAGCCATGGCTACACCTTC. It codes for CASSNTGSHGYTF.

The chain joins TRBV30 to TRBJ1-1, with 8 bases lining up with TRBD1. The CDR3 runs 16 residues. Germline V gene lookup returns CDR1 GTSNPN and CDR2 SVGIG (reference sequence). V was clipped by 4 bases and J by 1 base; unmatched bases: 11. The CDR3 DNA follows: TGTGCCTGGAATCGGTACCCGGGACAGGAGAACACTGAAGCTTTCTTT. Its translation: CAWNRYPGQENTEAFF.

The chain employs TRBV3-1 (or the pseudogene TRBV3-2) and TRBJ2-1; tentatively, D is TRBD2 (6 bases). The CDR3 loop spans 15 amino acids. V was shortened by 2 bases and J by 6 bases, with 14 bases between the two germline ends. CDR1 is LGHDT and CDR2 is YNNKEL in the germline V gene (reference sequence). CDR3 in amino acids: CASSQSRGTPNEQFF. The CDR3 bases are TGTGCCAGCAGCCAAAGTCGGGGGACCCCCAATGAGCAGTTCTTC.

The chain couples TRBV27 to TRBJ2-4; 7 positions match TRBD1. The CDR3 spans 17 residues. CDR1 and CDR2 (germline): MNHEY, SMNVEV (reference sequence). The trim removed 4 bases at V and 0 bases at J, leaving 9 bases unmatched. CDR3 sequence reads: CASSSGTAQLAKNIQYF. The CDR3 nucleotides are TGTGCCAGCAGTTCTGGGACAGCCCAACTAGCCAAAAACATTCAGTACTTC.

The rearrangement uses TRBV29-1 and TRBJ1-2; TRBD1 is a possible D gene (5 bases). V lost 3 bases and J lost 3, with 5 bases in between. Looked up from germline, CDR1 is SQVTM and CDR2 is ANQGSEA. The CDR3 is 11 amino acids. The CDR3 protein is CSVDRDYGYTF. The CDR3 nucleotides are TGCAGCGTTGACAGGGACTATGGCTACACCTTC.

This clone was picked up one time. The chain links TRBV10-1 to TRBJ2-3; TRBD2 might be the D (5 bases). This CDR3 comprises 12 residues. Trimming removed 8 bases from V and 3 bases from J, with 9 bases in between. The V gene's germline CDR1 is WNHNN and CDR2 SYGVQD (reference sequence). This chain's CDR3 is CASGESTDTQYF. CDR3 DNA sequence: TGCGCCAGCGGGGAGTCTACAGATACGCAGTATTTT.

This clone was detected once. In DNA, the CDR3 is TGCGCCAGCAGCTTGAGGGGGGTCCGGGATGAAAAACTGTTTTTT. Its translation is CASSLRGVRDEKLFF. The chain recombines TRBV5-1 with TRBJ1-4; D might be TRBD1 (6 bases). V was shortened by 1 base and J by 6 bases, with 13 bases between the two germline ends. Germline values: CDR1 SGHRS, CDR2 YFSETQ. This CDR3 spans 15 amino acids.

V usage is TRBV15 and J usage is TRBJ2-1, with D perhaps matching TRBD1 (5 bases). Trimming took off 3 bases at V and 6 bases at J, with 12 bases between the two ends. The length of the CDR3 is 14 residues. CDR1 is LNHNV, CDR2 YYDKDF, per germline (reference sequence). This CDR3 is CATSSYSGANEQFF. The CDR3 bases are TGTGCCACCAGCAGCTACTCTGGGGCCAATGAGCAGTTCTTC.

The chain combines TRBV5-1 with TRBJ1-1, with D unresolved. CDR1 and CDR2 (germline): SGHRS, YFSETQ. The CDR3 extends over 11 amino acids. V lost 4 bases, J lost 2 bases, and 3 bases lay in between. The CDR3 nucleotides are TGCGCCAGCAGCCTAAACACTGAAGCTTTCTTT. It translates to CASSLNTEAFF.

The rearrangement links TRBV7-2 to TRBJ2-5; D is ambiguous. This CDR3 contains 13 residues. The V gene's germline CDR1 is SGHTA and CDR2 FQGNSA. Trimming left V 0 bases short and J 5 bases short, with 7 bases between. CDR3 loop: CASSLAGRETQYF. CDR3 nucleotides: TGTGCCAGCAGCTTAGCAGGGCGGGAGACCCAGTACTTC.

The chain employs TRBV12-3 or TRBV12-4 and TRBJ2-7; unclear D gene. Trimming cost V 6 bases and J 3 bases, with 12 bases left between them. This CDR3 has 13 residues. The CDR3, as DNA: TGTGCCAGCAGGGACGGGTTCAACTACGAGCAGTACTTC. As protein: CASRDGFNYEQYF.

J is TRBJ2-1 and V is TRBV11-2; 7 positions agree with TRBD1. In germline, CDR1 is SGHAT, CDR2 FQNNGV. The CDR3 is made up of 17 amino acids. V was pared by 1 base and J by 9 bases, with 15 bases of the junction left unmatched. Here the CDR3 reads CASSLGRSQTGWREQFF. Written as DNA, the CDR3 is TGTGCCAGCAGCTTAGGGCGGTCACAGACAGGGTGGCGTGAGCAGTTCTTC.

For the CDR3, the DNA is TGTGCCAGCTCACCACTGGGGGAGTGGGAAGAGACCCAGTACTTC. This gives the protein CASSPLGEWEETQYF. The chain employs TRBV18 and TRBJ2-5; D may be TRBD1 or TRBD2 (5 bases each). The CDR3 spans 15 residues. Germline V CDR1 and CDR2: KGHSH, LQKENI. Deletions cut 1 base from V and 3 bases from J, with 12 bases between.

This rearrangement joins TRBV28 to TRBJ2-7; D might be TRBD2 (7 bases). The CDR3 is made up of 16 amino acids. Trimming removed 10 bases at V and 1 base at J, with 23 bases between. CDR1 is MDHEN and CDR2 is SYDVKM in the germline V gene. The CDR3, as DNA: TGTGCCACCCATAGGGGGGGGGCGTCCTTTTCCTACGAGCAGTACTTC. Encoded protein: CATHRGGASFSYEQYF. The full variable domain, with the rest looked up from reference TRBV28 and TRBJ2-7, is DVKVTQSSRYLVKRTGEKVFLECVQDMDHENMFWYRQDPGLGLRLIYFSYDVKMKEKGDIPEGYSVSREKKERFSLILESASTNQTSMYLCATHRGGASFSYEQYFGPGTRLTVT.

The chain joins TRBV19 to TRBJ1-1; 8 nucleotides agree with TRBD1. CDR3 size: 14 residues. The germline CDR1 and CDR2 sequences are LNHDA and SQIVND (reference sequence). V was clipped by 5 bases and J by 1 base; unmatched bases: 3. The CDR3 protein is CASSLQGGNTEAFF. The DNA for the CDR3 is TGTGCCAGTAGTTTACAGGGGGGGAACACTGAAGCTTTCTTT.

The J gene is TRBJ2-5, the V gene TRBV3-1 (or the pseudogene TRBV3-2), with TRBD1 matching 10 bases. The CDR3 length is 19 residues. The germline V gene has CDR1 LGHDT and CDR2 YNNKEL (reference sequence). V shed 4 bases, J shed 4 bases, and the junction held 18 bases outside the gene matches. In nucleotides, the CDR3 is TGTGCCAGCAGCCCCCCCAAAATCCCCGGGACAGGGGTGCGAGAGACCCAGTACTTC. Amino acid sequence: CASSPPKIPGTGVRETQYF.

The chain carries TRBV2 and TRBJ2-7; TRBD1 agrees at 7 bases. CDR1 is SNHLY, CDR2 FYNNEI, per germline. V dropped 5 bases and J dropped 2; count of bases not matched to a gene: 3. The CDR3 is made up of 13 amino acids. CDR3 protein: CASSRTGTYEQYF. The CDR3 nucleotides are TGTGCCAGCAGTCGGACAGGTACCTACGAGCAGTACTTC.

The chain carries TRBV9 and TRBJ2-3, with 7 bases lining up with TRBD2. The CDR3 covers 15 residues. CDR1 and CDR2 (germline): SGDLS, YYNGEE. With 7 bases clipped from V and 0 bases from J, the junction kept 8 bases outside the gene matches. CDR3 protein: CASGILGGSTDTQYF. The CDR3 DNA is TGTGCCAGCGGAATCCTCGGGGGGAGCACAGATACGCAGTATTTT.

The chain combines TRBV10-3 with TRBJ2-7; no clear D gene. Germline V CDR1 and CDR2: ENHRY, SYGVKD. The CDR3 covers 12 residues. Trimming pared 0 bases from V and 4 bases from J, leaving 4 bases between. CDR3 DNA: TGTGCCATCAGTGAGTCAACGTACGAGCAGTACTTC. Translating gives CAISESTYEQYF.

CDR3 residues: CASSIERVGYTF. In DNA, the CDR3 is TGTGCCAGTAGTATAGAAAGGGTCGGCTACACCTTC. The V and J genes are TRBV19 and TRBJ1-2; the D is unclear. V was pared by 0 bases and J by 8 bases, with 7 bases between. CDR1 is LNHDA and CDR2 is SQIVND in the germline V gene (reference sequence). The CDR3 covers 12 residues. Full variable domain (remainder filled in from reference TRBV19 and TRBJ1-2): DGGITQSPKYLFRKEGQNVTLSCEQNLNHDAMYWYRQDPGQGLRLIYYSQIVNDFQKGDIAEGYSVSREKKESFPLTVTSAQKNPTAFYLCASSIERVGYTFGSGTRLTVV.